Listed here is a single T cell receptor beta chain. Germline V gene sequence: CDR1 SNHLY, CDR2 FYNNEI. This CDR3 has 14 amino acids. V gave up 8 bases and J gave up 0 bases; unmatched junction bases: 6. The primer mix had 60 V beta and 13 J beta primers. The repertoire was sequenced with immunoSEQ multiplex PCR; TCRdb's copy has only in-frame clones and lacks some. Among 90,000 or so clones, more than 75% were seen once, and the ten largest hold roughly 2.9%. All glioblastoma patients lacked an isocitrate dehydrogenase mutation. The data originate from a study of glioma-infiltrating T cells after dendritic cell vaccination.

This clonotype originated in a human donor with glioblastoma. The rearrangement uses TRBV2 and TRBJ2-7; TRBD1 agrees at 8 bases. This specimen consisted of blood, obtained before dendritic cell vaccination. The CDR3 coding sequence is TGTGCCAGCGAGCCGGGACAGGTCTCCTACGAGCAGTACTTC. As protein: CASEPGQVSYEQYF.